Listed here are 21 T cell receptor beta chains from one sample, sequenced in a study of Tregs in tolerant kidney transplant recipients. The data were produced by immunoSEQ multiplex PCR, yet TCRdb's version contains in-frame clones alone and is incomplete. The table includes 81,000 or so clones, 90% to 95% detected once. Mixed chimerism was transient after nonmyeloablative marrow transplants from related graft donors. The material sequenced was CD4+ T cells from blood (PBMCs), taken 24 months after the transplant. All receptors come from a human patient who received a combined kidney and bone marrow transplant. Some T cells may be graft donor cells.

This chain uses TRBV19 with TRBJ1-1, with TRBD1 as a possible D gene (5 bases). Germline values: CDR1 LNHDA, CDR2 SQIVND (reference sequence). This CDR3 comprises 15 residues. V was shortened by 7 bases and J by 4 bases, with 19 bases between the two germline ends. The CDR3 here is CASIGRTKEGTEAFF. In nucleotides, the CDR3 is TGTGCCAGTATAGGCAGGACAAAGGAGGGCACTGAAGCTTTCTTT.

The chain couples TRBV2 to TRBJ2-5, with 8 bases lining up with TRBD2. Germline V gene sequence: CDR1 SNHLY, CDR2 FYNNEI. The CDR3 consists of 14 residues. J gave up 4 bases and V 2 bases, and 3 bases lay outside the gene matches. Here the CDR3 DNA reads TGTGCCAGCAGTGAATGGCTAGCGGGAGAGACCCAGTACTTC. This codes for CASSEWLAGETQYF.

The chain combines TRBV29-1 with TRBJ1-2; D may be TRBD1 (6 bases). Trimming took off 6 bases at V and 0 bases at J, with 11 bases between the two ends. The CDR3 is made up of 13 amino acids. CDR1 SQVTM and CDR2 ANQGSEA come from the germline V gene. Here the CDR3 DNA reads TGCAGCGTGTGGGACACCACTAACTATGGCTACACCTTC. Amino acid sequence: CSVWDTTNYGYTF.

The V call is TRBV7-9, the J call TRBJ1-1; no clear D gene. With 4 bases removed from V and 1 base from J, the gap between germline ends came to 13 bases. The CDR3 covers 15 residues. Germline V CDR1 and CDR2: SEHNR, FQNEAQ (reference sequence). The CDR3 protein is CASSSLWAENTEAFF. The CDR3 DNA sequence: TGTGCCAGCAGCTCCCTTTGGGCAGAGAACACTGAAGCTTTCTTT.

V gene TRBV28 combines with J gene TRBJ2-7, with TRBD1 matching 8 bases. CDR3 length: 15 amino acids. Germline assignment: CDR1 MDHEN and CDR2 SYDVKM. The J segment lost 0 bases and the V segment lost 3 bases, leaving 4 bases of the junction unmatched. Here the CDR3 DNA reads TGTGCCAGCAGTTTGGGGGGACAGGCCTCCTACGAGCAGTACTTC. It translates to CASSLGGQASYEQYF.

The CDR3 region has the DNA TGTGCCAGCAGCTCCAACAGGGTAACCGGGGAGCTGTTTTTT. Protein: CASSSNRVTGELFF. The V gene is TRBV7-9, the J gene TRBJ2-2; D is perhaps TRBD1 (6 bases). Germline lookup yields CDR1 SEHNR and CDR2 FQNEAQ (reference sequence). The CDR3 loop spans 14 amino acids. Trimming removed 4 bases at V and 5 bases at J, with 11 bases between.

In its sample, this clone was seen once. The chain has TRBV9 and TRBJ2-7; TRBD2 aligns across 14 bases. Looked up from germline, CDR1 is SGDLS and CDR2 is YYNGEE. V shed 3 bases, J shed 2 bases, and the junction held 10 bases outside the gene matches. This CDR3 is built from 18 residues. The DNA for the CDR3 is TGTGCCAGCAGCGAGGGGACTAGCGGGAGTAGTAACGCCTACGAGCAGTACTTC. Amino acids: CASSEGTSGSSNAYEQYF.

V and J are TRBV25-1 and TRBJ2-1, with D possibly being TRBD1 (5 bases). CDR3 size: 13 residues. Deletions cut 0 bases from V and 12 bases from J, with 12 bases between. From germline, CDR1 is MGHDK and CDR2 SYGVNS. Here the CDR3 reads CASSEYNRFWQFF. DNA of the CDR3: TGTGCCAGCAGTGAATACAACAGGTTTTGGCAGTTCTTC.

As concerns this clone: The same CDR3 arises from other DNA sequences in this sample as well. The genes are TRBV19 and TRBJ1-6, with TRBD1 identical over 8 bases. CDR1 and CDR2 (germline): LNHDA, SQIVND (reference sequence). The CDR3 loop spans 19 amino acids. V lost 5 bases and J lost 2; bases outside the gene matches: 14. CDR3 in DNA: TGTGCCAGTAGTCCCAGGACAGGGAAGAGAGGAACCTATAATTCACCCCTCCACTTT. Encoded protein: CASSPRTGKRGTYNSPLHF.

The chain combines TRBV29-1 with TRBJ1-3; D call uncertain. Trimming took 7 bases from V and 4 from J, leaving 17 bases between them. Germline V gene sequence: CDR1 SQVTM, CDR2 ANQGSEA. This CDR3 is 14 amino acids long. Here the CDR3 reads CSAMTANQGNTIYF. CDR3 in DNA: TGCAGCGCCATGACTGCAAACCAAGGAAACACCATATATTTT.

The gene calls are TRBV18 and TRBJ2-1; 10 bases fit TRBD2. V lost 5 bases, J lost 8 bases, and 6 bases stayed unmatched. This CDR3 contains 14 residues. CDR1 is KGHSH and CDR2 is LQKENI in the germline V gene. CDR3 DNA: TGTGCCAGCTCAGCGATACTAGCGGGATATGAGCAGTTCTTC. This translates into CASSAILAGYEQFF.

This clone was counted once. The chain employs TRBV19 and TRBJ1-5; no firm D call. Trimming cost V 3 bases and J 5 bases, with 14 bases left between them. This CDR3 is built from 15 residues. Germline lookup yields CDR1 LNHDA and CDR2 SQIVND (reference sequence). CDR3 region: CASSMAGSSYQPQHF. The CDR3 DNA sequence: TGTGCCAGTAGTATGGCGGGGAGCAGCTATCAGCCCCAGCATTTT.

Here the CDR3 DNA reads TGTGCCAGCAGCATGCGACTAGCGGGAGGGGGAGATACGCAGTATTTT. Its translation is CASSMRLAGGGDTQYF. The chain has TRBV11-3 and TRBJ2-3, with 14 bases that match TRBD2. The CDR3 totals 16 residues. V shed 5 bases and J 5 bases; nucleotides not matched to a gene: 6. Germline CDR1 reads SGHNT; CDR2 reads YENEEA. The entire variable domain, with the rest obtained from reference TRBV11-3 and TRBJ2-3, is as follows: EAGVVQSPRYKIIEKKQPVAFWCNPISGHNTLYWYLQNLGQGPELLIRYENEEAVDDSQLPKDRFSAERLKGVDSTLKIQPAELGDSAVYLCASSMRLAGGGDTQYFGPGTRLTVL.

The V call is TRBV4-3, the J call TRBJ1-5; the D is unclear. Germline CDR1 reads LGHNA; CDR2 reads YSLEER. Trimming removed 0 bases at V and 7 bases at J, with 7 bases between. CDR3 size: 13 residues. CDR3 sequence: CASSQERGQPQHF. CDR3 DNA: TGCGCCAGCAGCCAAGAGCGAGGGCAGCCCCAGCATTTT.

The chain recombines TRBV2 with TRBJ2-3; 7 bases align to TRBD1. Trimming removed 5 bases from V and 6 bases from J; junction bases left unmatched: 11. The germline V gene has CDR1 SNHLY and CDR2 FYNNEI. The CDR3 is 15 residues long. The CDR3 region has the DNA TGTGCCAGCAGTTCCCTGACAGGGACCTATGATACGCAGTATTTT. It is translated as CASSSLTGTYDTQYF.

The chain is built from TRBV5-8 and TRBJ2-1; 9 bases are a match to TRBD2. From germline, CDR1 is SGHTS and CDR2 YDEGEE. This CDR3 comprises 12 residues. The V gene end was trimmed by 2 bases and the J gene end by 12 bases; junction bases not matched to a gene: 3. The DNA of the CDR3 is TGTGCCAGCAGCTTCGTAGCGGGGGCGCAGTTCTTC. Protein sequence: CASSFVAGAQFF.

The rearrangement links TRBV6-5 to TRBJ2-2; D gene uncertain. This CDR3 comprises 13 residues. The germline gives CDR1 MNHEY, CDR2 SVGAGI. The ends were cut back, 7 bases at V and 2 bases at J, with 8 bases in the middle. The CDR3 DNA is TGTGCCAGCACTGAGCCTAACACCGGGGAGCTGTTTTTT. Translation: CASTEPNTGELFF.

V gene TRBV18 combines with J gene TRBJ2-6, with D possibly being TRBD1 (5 bases). Trimming cost V 3 bases and J 1 base, with 13 bases left between them. Germline V gene data show CDR1 as KGHSH and CDR2 as LQKENI. The CDR3 has 17 amino acids. CDR3 nucleotide sequence: TGTGCCAGCTCACCTTTACAGGCTTCTTCTGGGGCCAACGTCCTGACTTTC. Its translation is CASSPLQASSGANVLTF.

In the case of this clone: The same CDR3 is also encoded by other DNA sequences in this sample. The chain uses TRBV4-3 and TRBJ1-6; no clear D. CDR1 and CDR2 (germline): LGHNA, YSLEER. This CDR3 is 17 amino acids long. The V and J ends lost 0 bases and 0 bases respectively, with 9 bases between them. CDR3 protein: CASSQDRRSSYNSPLHF. The CDR3 DNA follows: TGCGCCAGCAGCCAAGATCGGAGGAGCTCCTATAATTCACCCCTCCACTTT.

In the case of this clone: The identical CDR3 is also encoded by other nucleotide sequences in the sample. The rearrangement uses TRBV4-1 and TRBJ2-1; unclear D gene. Germline loops: CDR1 MGHRA, CDR2 YSYEKL. CDR3 length: 13 residues. V gave up 1 base and J gave up 10 bases, with 11 bases separating them. The CDR3 region is CASSQVPRREQFF. Written as DNA, the CDR3 is TGCGCCAGCAGCCAAGTTCCGAGGCGGGAGCAGTTCTTC.

V and J are TRBV18 and TRBJ2-4, with TRBD1 identical over 9 bases. Germline assignment: CDR1 KGHSH and CDR2 LQKENI. This CDR3 has 13 residues. V shed 3 bases, J shed 10 bases, and the junction held 4 bases outside the gene matches. The CDR3 loop is CASSPGTGRIQYF. The DNA of the CDR3 is TGTGCCAGCTCACCGGGGACAGGGAGAATTCAGTACTTC.